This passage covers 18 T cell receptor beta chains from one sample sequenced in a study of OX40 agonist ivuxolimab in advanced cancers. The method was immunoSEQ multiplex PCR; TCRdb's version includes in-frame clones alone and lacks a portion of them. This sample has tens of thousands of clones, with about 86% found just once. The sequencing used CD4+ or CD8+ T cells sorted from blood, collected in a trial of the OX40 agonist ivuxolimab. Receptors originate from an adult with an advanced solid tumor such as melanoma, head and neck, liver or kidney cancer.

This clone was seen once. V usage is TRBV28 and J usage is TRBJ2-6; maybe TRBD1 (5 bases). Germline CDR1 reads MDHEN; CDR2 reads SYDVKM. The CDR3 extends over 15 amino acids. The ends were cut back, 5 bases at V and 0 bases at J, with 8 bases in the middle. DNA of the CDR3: TGTGCCAGCAGTAGACAGAGCTCTGGGGCCAACGTCCTGACTTTC. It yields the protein CASSRQSSGANVLTF.

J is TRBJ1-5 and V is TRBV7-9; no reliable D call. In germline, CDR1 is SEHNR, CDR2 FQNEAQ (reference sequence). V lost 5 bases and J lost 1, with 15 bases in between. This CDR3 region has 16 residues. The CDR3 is CASSQLVEDSNQPQHF. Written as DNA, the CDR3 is TGTGCCAGCAGCCAACTAGTGGAGGACAGCAATCAGCCCCAGCATTTT.

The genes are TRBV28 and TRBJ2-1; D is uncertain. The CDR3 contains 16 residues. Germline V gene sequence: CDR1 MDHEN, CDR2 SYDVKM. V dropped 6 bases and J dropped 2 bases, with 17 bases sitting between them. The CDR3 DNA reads TGTGCCAGCAGGACAACCTCTAGGCTTACCTACAATGAGCAGTTCTTC. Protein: CASRTTSRLTYNEQFF.

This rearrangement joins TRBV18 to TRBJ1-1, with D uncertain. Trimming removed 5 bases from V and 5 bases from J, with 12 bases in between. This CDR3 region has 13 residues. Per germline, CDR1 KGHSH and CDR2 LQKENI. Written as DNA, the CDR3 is TGTGCCAGCTCAGCCACCGAAGAGACTGAAGCTTTCTTT. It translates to CASSATEETEAFF.

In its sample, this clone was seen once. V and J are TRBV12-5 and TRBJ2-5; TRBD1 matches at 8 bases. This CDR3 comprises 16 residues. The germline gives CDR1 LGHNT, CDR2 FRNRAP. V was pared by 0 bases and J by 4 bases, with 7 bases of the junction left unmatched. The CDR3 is CASGLVGQGFRETQYF. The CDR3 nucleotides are TGTGCTAGTGGTTTGGTAGGACAGGGATTTAGAGAGACCCAGTACTTC.

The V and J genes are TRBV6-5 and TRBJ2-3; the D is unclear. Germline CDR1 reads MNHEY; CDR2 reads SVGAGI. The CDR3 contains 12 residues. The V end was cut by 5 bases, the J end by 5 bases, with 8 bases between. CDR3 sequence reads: CASSIRGDTQYF. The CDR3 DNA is TGTGCCAGCAGTATACGCGGAGATACGCAGTATTTT.

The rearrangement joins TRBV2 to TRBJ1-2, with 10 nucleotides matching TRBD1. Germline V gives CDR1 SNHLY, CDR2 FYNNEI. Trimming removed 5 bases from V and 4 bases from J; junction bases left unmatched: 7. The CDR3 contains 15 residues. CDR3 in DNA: TGTGCCAGCAGTTCGCTGACAGGGGGCTTCTATGGCTACACCTTC. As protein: CASSSLTGGFYGYTF. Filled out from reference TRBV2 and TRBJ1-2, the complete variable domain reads EPEVTQTPSHQVTQMGQEVILRCVPISNHLYFYWYRQILGQKVEFLVSFYNNEISEKSEIFDDQFSVERPDGSNFTLKIRSTKLEDSAMYFCASSSLTGGFYGYTFGSGTRLTVV.

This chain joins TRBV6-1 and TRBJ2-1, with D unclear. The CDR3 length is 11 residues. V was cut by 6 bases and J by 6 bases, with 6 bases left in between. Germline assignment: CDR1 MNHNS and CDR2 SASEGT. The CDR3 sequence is CASRTVNEQFF. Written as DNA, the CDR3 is TGTGCCAGCAGGACGGTCAATGAGCAGTTCTTC.

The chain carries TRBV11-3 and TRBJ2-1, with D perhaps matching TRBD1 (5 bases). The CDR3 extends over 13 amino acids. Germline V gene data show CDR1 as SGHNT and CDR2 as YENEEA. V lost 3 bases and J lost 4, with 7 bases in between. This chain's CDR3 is CASSLNRYNEQFF. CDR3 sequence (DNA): TGTGCCAGCAGCTTGAACAGGTACAATGAGCAGTTCTTC.

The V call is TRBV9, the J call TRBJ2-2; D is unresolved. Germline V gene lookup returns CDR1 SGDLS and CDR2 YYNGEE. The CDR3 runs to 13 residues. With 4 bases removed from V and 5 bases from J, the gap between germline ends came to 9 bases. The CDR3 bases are TGTGCCAGCAGCTTCGGGCGGACCGGGGAGCTGTTTTTT. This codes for CASSFGRTGELFF.

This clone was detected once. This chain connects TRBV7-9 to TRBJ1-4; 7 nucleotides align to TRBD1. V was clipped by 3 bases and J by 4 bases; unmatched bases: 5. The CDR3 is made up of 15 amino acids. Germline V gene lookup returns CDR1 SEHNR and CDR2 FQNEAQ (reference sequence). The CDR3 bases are TGTGCCAGCAGCTTGGGGACAGTAAATAATGAAAAACTGTTTTTT. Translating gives CASSLGTVNNEKLFF.

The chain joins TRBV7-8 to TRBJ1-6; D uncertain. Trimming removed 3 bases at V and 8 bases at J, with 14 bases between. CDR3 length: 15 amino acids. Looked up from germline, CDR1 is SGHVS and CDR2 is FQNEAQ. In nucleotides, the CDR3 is TGTGCCAGCAGCTTTGCAATCGCTACCGATTCACCCCTCCACTTT. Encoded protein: CASSFAIATDSPLHF. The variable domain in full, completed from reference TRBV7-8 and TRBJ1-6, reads GAGVSQSPRYKVAKRGQDVALRCDPISGHVSLFWYQQALGQGPEFLTYFQNEAQLDKSGLPSDRFFAERPEGSVSTLKIQRTQQEDSAVYLCASSFAIATDSPLHFGNGTRLTVT.

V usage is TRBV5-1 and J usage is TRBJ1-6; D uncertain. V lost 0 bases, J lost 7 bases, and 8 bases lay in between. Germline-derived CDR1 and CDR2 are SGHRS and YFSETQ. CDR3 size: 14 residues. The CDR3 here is CASSLEGGNSPLHF. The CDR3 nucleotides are TGCGCCAGCAGCTTGGAAGGAGGCAATTCACCCCTCCACTTT.

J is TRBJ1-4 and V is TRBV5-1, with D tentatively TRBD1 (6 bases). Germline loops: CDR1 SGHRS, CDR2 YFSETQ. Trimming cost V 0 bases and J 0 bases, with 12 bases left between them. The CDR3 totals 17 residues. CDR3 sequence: CASSLVGTPATNEKLFF. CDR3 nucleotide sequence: TGCGCCAGCAGCTTGGTTGGGACACCTGCAACTAATGAAAAACTGTTTTTT. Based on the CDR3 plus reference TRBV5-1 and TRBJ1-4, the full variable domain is KAGVTQTPRYLIKTRGQQVTLSCSPISGHRSVSWYQQTPGQGLQFLFEYFSETQRNKGNFPGRFSGRQFSNSRSEMNVSTLELGDSALYLCASSLVGTPATNEKLFFGSGTQLSVL.

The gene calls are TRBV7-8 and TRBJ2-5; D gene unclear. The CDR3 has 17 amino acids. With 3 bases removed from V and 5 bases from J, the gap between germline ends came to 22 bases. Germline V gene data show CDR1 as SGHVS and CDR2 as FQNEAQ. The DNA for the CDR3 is TGTGCCAGCAGCTTGCCCTCTTTCCTAATACTGAGGGAGACCCAGTACTTC. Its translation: CASSLPSFLILRETQYF.

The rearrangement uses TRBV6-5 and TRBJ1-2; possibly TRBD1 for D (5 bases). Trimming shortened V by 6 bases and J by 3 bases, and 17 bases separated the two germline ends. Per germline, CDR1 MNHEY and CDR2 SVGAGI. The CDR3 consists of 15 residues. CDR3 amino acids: CASRPPGTPYYGYTF. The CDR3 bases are TGTGCCAGCAGACCCCCAGGGACCCCTTACTATGGCTACACCTTC.

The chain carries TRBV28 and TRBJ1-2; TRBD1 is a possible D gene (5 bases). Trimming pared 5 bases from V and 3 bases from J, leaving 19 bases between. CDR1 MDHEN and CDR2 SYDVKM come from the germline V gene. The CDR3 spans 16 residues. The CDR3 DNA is TGTGCCAGCAGTCAATACTCCGGGGCGGAAGACTATGGCTACACCTTC. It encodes CASSQYSGAEDYGYTF.

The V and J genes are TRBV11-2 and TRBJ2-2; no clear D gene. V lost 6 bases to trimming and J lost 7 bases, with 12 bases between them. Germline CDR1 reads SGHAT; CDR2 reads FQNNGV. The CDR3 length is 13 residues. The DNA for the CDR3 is TGTGCCAGCAGGAAAGTTGTCAGCGGGGAGCTGTTTTTT. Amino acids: CASRKVVSGELFF.